The 19 T cell receptor beta chains below were found in one sample sequenced in a study of blood T cell repertoires in COVID-19. Generated by immunoSEQ multiplex PCR, the TCRdb table keeps only in-frame clones and is missing some. This sample carries 250,000 or so clones, roughly 80% of them seen once, and the ten largest clones take 4.2%. Sequenced sample: peripheral blood. These receptors all come from a man aged 55 to 70 with acute or convalescent COVID-19.

This clone is termed medium-sized. The rearrangement joins TRBV9 to TRBJ1-5, with TRBD1 matching over 7 bases. CDR1 SGDLS and CDR2 YYNGEE come from the germline V gene. The CDR3 is 15 residues long. After removal of 3 bases from V and 3 bases from J, the junction contained 6 bases not matched to a gene. This CDR3 reads CASSEGQTLNQPQHF. CDR3 coding DNA: TGTGCCAGCAGCGAGGGACAGACACTCAATCAGCCCCAGCATTTT.

The J gene is TRBJ2-5, the V gene TRBV6-6; 7 bases map to TRBD2. Looked up from germline, CDR1 is MNHNY and CDR2 is SVGAGI (reference sequence). Losses at the gene ends were 5 bases for V and 3 bases for J; bases not matched to a gene: 6. There are 14 residues in the CDR3. In DNA form, the CDR3 reads TGTGCCAGCAGTGCTACTAGCGTGGAAGAGACCCAGTACTTC. Translating gives CASSATSVEETQYF.

The V gene is TRBV21-1, the J gene TRBJ2-5; TRBD2, the table's D call, lacks a check against the DNA. TRBV21-1 is tagged as a pseudogene. The CDR3 covers 15 residues. The CDR3 reads CASSSLAGDLETQYF. CDR3 nucleotide sequence: TGTGCCAGCAGCTCACTAGCGGGGGATCTGGAGACCCAGTACTTC.

Here the CDR3 DNA reads TGTGCCAGCAGCCAAGTGCAGGGCCTACCATTGGGGGAGCAGTACTTC. Translation: CASSQVQGLPLGEQYF. The chain employs TRBV3-1 (or the pseudogene TRBV3-2) and TRBJ2-7, with D possibly TRBD1 on 5 matching bases. Trimming took 1 base from V and 7 from J, leaving 20 bases between them. This CDR3 has 16 residues. Germline CDR1 and CDR2: LGHDT and YNNKEL (reference sequence).

The chain has TRBV5-6 and TRBJ1-2, with D maybe TRBD1 (5 bases). The germline gives CDR1 SGHDT, CDR2 YYEEEE. The CDR3 consists of 14 residues. V lost 2 bases to trimming and J lost 4 bases, with 12 bases between them. CDR3 nucleotides: TGTGCCAGCAGCTTATCGGGGGTAGTCTATGGCTACACCTTC. Translation gives CASSLSGVVYGYTF. Full variable domain (outside the CDR3, taken from reference TRBV5-6 and TRBJ1-2): DAGVTQSPTHLIKTRGQQVTLRCSPKSGHDTVSWYQQALGQGPQFIFQYYEEEERQRGNFPDRFSGHQFPNYSSELNVNALLLGDSALYLCASSLSGVVYGYTFGSGTRLTVV.

This rearrangement joins TRBV10-3 to TRBJ2-7, with a tentative D call TRBD1 (6 bases). The V gene lost 2 bases and the J gene lost 0 bases, with 8 bases spanning the gap. The CDR3 totals 14 residues. CDR1 and CDR2 from the germline V gene are ENHRY and SYGVKD. The CDR3 DNA follows: TGTGCCATCAGTGAGGGACAGAGCTCCTACGAGCAGTACTTC. Translating it yields CAISEGQSSYEQYF.

The chain joins TRBV7-6 to TRBJ1-2, with D possibly being TRBD1 (5 bases). Germline values: CDR1 SGHVS, CDR2 FNYEAQ. Trimming took 4 bases from V and 3 from J, leaving 18 bases between them. The CDR3 loop spans 16 amino acids. CDR3 sequence (DNA): TGTGCCAGCAGCTGGGGGGGAGGGTCCCCTGACTATGGCTACACCTTC. Translated, it gives CASSWGGGSPDYGYTF.

This clone showed up just a few times. The chain has TRBV5-1 and TRBJ2-2; D possibly corresponds to TRBD2 (6 bases). The V gene lost 4 bases and the J gene lost 4 bases, with 23 bases spanning the gap. CDR1 and CDR2 (germline): SGHRS, YFSETQ. The CDR3 extends over 18 amino acids. CDR3 nucleotide sequence: TGCGCCAGCAGCGAAGCCTTTAGCGGAAACCTCCTCACCGGGGAGCTGTTTTTT. Its translation: CASSEAFSGNLLTGELFF.

CDR3 nucleotides: TGTGCCAGCAGTGAAACGACAGACACTGAAGCTTTCTTT. Translated, it gives CASSETTDTEAFF. J is TRBJ1-1 and V is TRBV6-4; D is perhaps TRBD1 (5 bases). The CDR3 has 13 amino acids. The V and J ends lost 3 bases and 3 bases respectively, with 8 bases between them. Germline V gene data show CDR1 as MRHNA and CDR2 as SNTAGT.

As DNA, the CDR3 is TGTGCCAGCAGTGAATGGACAGGGGGCCAAGATGGCTACACCTTC. Translating it yields CASSEWTGGQDGYTF. The chain recombines TRBV6-1 with TRBJ1-2, with 11 bases fitting TRBD1. Germline CDR1 MNHNS, CDR2 SASEGT. The trim removed 2 bases at V and 6 bases at J, leaving 5 bases unmatched. This CDR3 comprises 15 residues.

The chain uses TRBV11-2 and TRBJ2-5; perhaps TRBD1 as D (5 bases). The CDR3 is made up of 16 amino acids. V lost 0 bases, J lost 5 bases, and 16 bases lay in between. Germline-derived CDR1 and CDR2 are SGHAT and FQNNGV. Written as DNA, the CDR3 is TGTGCCAGCAGCTTAGATCTTGTTCAGGGCGAGGAGACCCAGTACTTC. Its protein product is CASSLDLVQGEETQYF.

This chain joins TRBV7-8 and TRBJ2-5, with TRBD2 matching 10 bases. Per germline, CDR1 SGHVS and CDR2 FQNEAQ. V gave up 5 bases and J gave up 2 bases; unmatched junction bases: 5. The CDR3 contains 15 residues. The DNA of the CDR3 is TGTGCCAGCAGCCTCGGGACTAGCGTACAAGAGACCCAGTACTTC. This gives the protein CASSLGTSVQETQYF.

V is TRBV6-5 and J is TRBJ2-3, with TRBD2 matching over 9 bases. Germline lookup yields CDR1 MNHEY and CDR2 SVGAGI. The junction had 7 bases not matched to a gene; V was cut back by 5 bases and J by 4 bases. The length of the CDR3 is 15 residues. The CDR3 region is CASSIAGVGADTQYF. DNA of the CDR3: TGTGCCAGCAGTATAGCGGGAGTCGGCGCAGATACGCAGTATTTT.

The table lists this clone with a count of one. At one end the junction does not follow the germline gene, possibly because of a read error. V gene TRBV28 combines with J gene TRBJ2-1; 7 nucleotides align to TRBD1. CDR3 length: 13 residues. In germline, CDR1 is MDHEN, CDR2 SYDVKM. CDR3 coding DNA: TGTGCCAGCAGTCCGGAAGAGCGCGACAGGGTGCTCTTC. It specifies CASSPEERDRVLF.

This chain connects TRBV29-1 to TRBJ2-3, with D possibly being TRBD1 (6 bases). V was pared by 6 bases and J by 6 bases, with 19 bases between. This CDR3 spans 14 amino acids. Germline V gene sequence: CDR1 SQVTM, CDR2 ANQGSEA. CDR3 in DNA: TGCAGCGTGGCCGTCAGGGGTATCTTGGATACGCAGTATTTT. It codes for CSVAVRGILDTQYF.

This clone appeared a single time. The gene calls are TRBV10-3 and TRBJ2-7, with 9 bases aligning to TRBD1. CDR1 is ENHRY and CDR2 is SYGVKD in the germline V gene. Losses at the gene ends were 6 bases for V and 2 bases for J; bases not matched to a gene: 5. The CDR3 runs to 14 residues. This CDR3 is CAISSDRGAYEQYF. As DNA, the CDR3 is TGTGCCATCAGCTCTGACAGGGGGGCCTACGAGCAGTACTTC.

The gene calls are TRBV15 and TRBJ1-3, with D unresolved. CDR3 length equals 14 residues. From germline, CDR1 is LNHNV and CDR2 YYDKDF (reference sequence). The ends were cut back, 3 bases at V and 4 bases at J, with 10 bases in the middle. For the CDR3, the DNA is TGTGCCACCAGCAGGCCCGAGCGGGGAAACACCATATATTTT. It yields the protein CATSRPERGNTIYF.

V gene TRBV28 combines with J gene TRBJ1-2, with TRBD1 matching over 7 bases. The germline V gene encodes CDR1 MDHEN and CDR2 SYDVKM. The CDR3 is made up of 13 amino acids. V trimming: 7 bases; J trimming: 6 bases; junction bases outside the gene matches: 8. The CDR3 DNA reads as TGTGCCAGCACCCCAGGGGGGACTGATGGCTACACCTTC. This translates into CASTPGGTDGYTF.

The chain joins TRBV7-2 to TRBJ2-7; 12 positions match TRBD1. V lost 1 base to trimming and J lost 6 bases; unmatched junction nucleotides: 4. The CDR3 runs to 15 residues. Germline CDR1 reads SGHTA; CDR2 reads FQGNSA. CDR3 region: CASSLGGDRGPEQYF. CDR3 DNA sequence: TGTGCCAGCAGCTTAGGGGGGGACAGGGGGCCCGAGCAGTACTTC. Complete variable domain (other parts from reference TRBV7-2 and TRBJ2-7): GAGVSQSPSNKVTEKGKDVELRCDPISGHTALYWYRQSLGQGLEFLIYFQGNSAPDKSGLPSDRFSAERTGGSVSTLTIQRTQQEDSAVYLCASSLGGDRGPEQYFGPGTRLTVT.